What follows are 14 T cell receptor beta chains derived from one specimen sequenced in a study of blood T cells in healthy people across ages. A sample-barcoded 5' primer and a J-beta primer mix were used in a second PCR of roughly 7 to 11 cycles. MiXCR, run by TCRdb on the 5' RACE reads, gives a single entry per CDR3 protein. The repertoire has over a million distinct CDR3 sequences, around two fifths of them found once; the top ten carry 6.5% to 10%. The material sequenced was blood. These receptors were taken from a woman under 30 in good health.

A few counts support this clonotype. This chain links TRBV9 with TRBJ2-7, with D perhaps TRBD1 (5 bases). The ends were cut back, 0 bases at V and 2 bases at J, with 9 bases in the middle. This CDR3 is 14 amino acids long. Germline CDR1 reads SGDLS; CDR2 reads YYNGEE. CDR3 DNA sequence: TGTGCCAGCAGCGTAGAACCAGGGACCTACGAGCAGTACTTC. The encoded protein is CASSVEPGTYEQYF.

This clonotype was found many times. J is TRBJ2-7 and V is TRBV20-1, with 10 bases aligning to TRBD2. Germline CDR1 and CDR2: DFQATT and SNEGSKA (reference sequence). Trimming removed 6 bases from V and 3 bases from J; junction bases left unmatched: 5. The CDR3 sequence is 13 residues long. CDR3 DNA sequence: TGCAGTGCCAGGACTAGCGGAGTCTACGAGCAGTACTTC. It translates to CSARTSGVYEQYF.

This clonotype has more than one count but fewer than ten. The J gene is TRBJ1-1, the V gene TRBV28; 8 nucleotides align to TRBD1. The germline V gene encodes CDR1 MDHEN and CDR2 SYDVKM. V lost 4 bases to trimming and J lost 2 bases; unmatched junction nucleotides: 6. CDR3 length: 15 amino acids. As DNA, the CDR3 is TGTGCCAGCAGTTCAGGGACAGGAAGAAACACTGAAGCTTTCTTT. Translated, it gives CASSSGTGRNTEAFF.

The chain employs TRBV9 and TRBJ2-1; D is possibly TRBD2 (5 bases). CDR3 length: 15 amino acids. Germline assignment: CDR1 SGDLS and CDR2 YYNGEE. The ends were cut back, 6 bases at V and 3 bases at J, with 16 bases in the middle. CDR3 region: CASNPSGVVYNEQFF. The CDR3, as DNA: TGTGCCAGCAACCCCTCCGGGGTCGTCTACAATGAGCAGTTCTTC.

This clonotype appeared a few times. The chain uses TRBV20-1 and TRBJ2-1; TRBD2 might be the D (5 bases). Germline loops: CDR1 DFQATT, CDR2 SNEGSKA (reference sequence). CDR3 length: 13 residues. V lost 1 base, J lost 7 bases, and 11 bases lay in between. This CDR3 reads CSARGAGVNEQFF. CDR3 DNA sequence: TGCAGTGCTAGAGGGGCCGGGGTGAATGAGCAGTTCTTC.

The rearrangement uses TRBV4-1 and TRBJ1-5; 7 nucleotides line up with TRBD1. CDR1 is MGHRA, CDR2 YSYEKL, per germline. V dropped 0 bases and J dropped 4; count of bases not matched to a gene: 6. The CDR3 runs 16 residues. CDR3 sequence: CASSQDPGQANQPQHF. The CDR3 region has the DNA TGCGCCAGCAGCCAAGATCCCGGACAGGCGAATCAGCCCCAGCATTTT.

As concerns this clonotype: A read error may explain this, as a much larger clone is one base away. CDR3 residues: CASSLGAASGITEQYF. DNA of the CDR3: TGTGCCAGCAGCTTAGGTGCGGCTAGCGGGATTACTGAGCAGTACTTC. The chain joins TRBV11-2 to TRBJ2-5; TRBD2 aligns across 9 bases. Looked up from germline, CDR1 is SGHAT and CDR2 is FQNNGV. V was pared by 1 base and J by 11 bases, with 14 bases of the junction left unmatched. The CDR3 covers 16 residues.

This clonotype was observed a handful of times. The chain is built from TRBV12-3 or TRBV12-4 and TRBJ1-5; perhaps TRBD1 as D (6 bases). CDR3 length equals 13 residues. Between the trimmed V and J ends, which lost 6 bases and 6 bases, there was a span of 12 bases. This CDR3 is CASSRGGPQPQHF. In DNA form, the CDR3 reads TGTGCCAGCAGCCGGGGGGGGCCTCAGCCCCAGCATTTT.

This clonotype occurred many times. The chain joins TRBV7-2 to TRBJ2-1; TRBD2 matches at 14 bases. The CDR3 spans 19 residues. CDR1 is SGHTA, CDR2 FQGNSA, per germline. Unmatched junction bases numbered 6, after V lost 1 base and J lost 1 base. Written as DNA, the CDR3 is TGTGCCAGCAGCTTAGAGAGATGGACTAGCGGGAGGTCCTACAATGAGCAGTTCTTC. Protein product: CASSLERWTSGRSYNEQFF.

This clonotype was found a few times. The chain joins TRBV27 to TRBJ2-7; 9 bases are shared with TRBD2. The CDR3 totals 16 residues. V lost 4 bases to trimming and J lost 3 bases; unmatched junction nucleotides: 10. From germline, CDR1 is MNHEY and CDR2 SMNVEV (reference sequence). CDR3 nucleotide sequence: TGTGCCAGCAGTTATACCGGGACTAGCACCAACTACGAGCAGTACTTC. Residues: CASSYTGTSTNYEQYF.

The V call is TRBV3-1, the J call TRBJ2-5, with D tentatively TRBD2 (6 bases). This CDR3 contains 13 residues. Deletions cut 9 bases from V and 4 bases from J, with 15 bases between. Germline V CDR1 and CDR2: LGHDT, YNNKEL (reference sequence). CDR3 protein: CASIKEGGETQYF. DNA for the CDR3: TGTGCCAGTATTAAGGAGGGTGGAGAGACCCAGTACTTC.

This clonotype turned up a few times. The rearrangement links TRBV20-1 to TRBJ1-2; no clear D gene. CDR1 and CDR2 from the germline V gene are DFQATT and SNEGSKA (reference sequence). The CDR3 runs to 13 residues. V shed 1 base and J shed 2 bases, with 8 bases lying between them. CDR3 in amino acids: CSARVPGNYGYTF. CDR3 in DNA: TGCAGTGCTAGAGTGCCAGGCAACTATGGCTACACCTTC.

The table lists this clonotype with a few counts. The V and J genes are TRBV6-1 and TRBJ1-2; maybe TRBD1 (6 bases). Trimming shortened V by 1 base and J by 8 bases, and 14 bases separated the two germline ends. Germline V CDR1 and CDR2: MNHNS, SASEGT. The CDR3 covers 14 residues. The CDR3 bases are TGTGCCAGCAGTGAAGAAGGGAGGGGGGCGGGCTACACCTTC. Translating gives CASSEEGRGAGYTF.

V is TRBV6-6 and J is TRBJ1-2, with a weak D call TRBD1 (5 bases). The CDR3 runs to 13 residues. The germline V and J ends were trimmed by 6 bases and 4 bases, with 12 bases remaining between them. CDR1 and CDR2 (germline): MNHNY, SVGAGI (reference sequence). The CDR3 DNA sequence: TGTGCCAGCAGGGTGGGGGTAGTCTATGGCTACACCTTC. Encoded protein: CASRVGVVYGYTF.